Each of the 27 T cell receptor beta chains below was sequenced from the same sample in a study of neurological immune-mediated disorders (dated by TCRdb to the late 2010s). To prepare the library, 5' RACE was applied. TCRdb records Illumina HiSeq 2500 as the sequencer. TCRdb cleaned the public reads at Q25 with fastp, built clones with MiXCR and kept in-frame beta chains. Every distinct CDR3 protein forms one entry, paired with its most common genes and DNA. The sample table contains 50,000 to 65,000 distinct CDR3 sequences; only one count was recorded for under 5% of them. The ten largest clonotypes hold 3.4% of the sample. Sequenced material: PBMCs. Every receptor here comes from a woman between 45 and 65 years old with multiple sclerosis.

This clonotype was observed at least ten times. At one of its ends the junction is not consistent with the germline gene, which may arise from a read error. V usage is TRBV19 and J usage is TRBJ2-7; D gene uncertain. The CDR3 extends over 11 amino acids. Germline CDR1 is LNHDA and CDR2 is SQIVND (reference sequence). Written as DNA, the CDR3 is TGTGCCAGAATACGACAACCACCATTTTGCTTC. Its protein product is CARIRQPPFCF.

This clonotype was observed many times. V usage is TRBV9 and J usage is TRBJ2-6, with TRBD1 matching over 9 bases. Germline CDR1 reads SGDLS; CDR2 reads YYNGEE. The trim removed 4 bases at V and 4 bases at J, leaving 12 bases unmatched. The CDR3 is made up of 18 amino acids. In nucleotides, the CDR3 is TGTGCCAGCAGCCCGCGTCCCGGGACAGGGACGGGGGCCAACGTCCTGACTTTC. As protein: CASSPRPGTGTGANVLTF.

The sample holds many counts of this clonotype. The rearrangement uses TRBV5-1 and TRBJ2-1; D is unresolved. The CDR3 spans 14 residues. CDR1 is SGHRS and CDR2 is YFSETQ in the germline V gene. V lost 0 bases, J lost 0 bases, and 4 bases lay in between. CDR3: CASSLESSYNEQFF. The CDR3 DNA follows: TGCGCCAGCAGCTTGGAGAGCTCCTACAATGAGCAGTTCTTC. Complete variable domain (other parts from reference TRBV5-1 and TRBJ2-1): KAGVTQTPRYLIKTRGQQVTLSCSPISGHRSVSWYQQTPGQGLQFLFEYFSETQRNKGNFPGRFSGRQFSNSRSEMNVSTLELGDSALYLCASSLESSYNEQFFGPGTRLTVL.

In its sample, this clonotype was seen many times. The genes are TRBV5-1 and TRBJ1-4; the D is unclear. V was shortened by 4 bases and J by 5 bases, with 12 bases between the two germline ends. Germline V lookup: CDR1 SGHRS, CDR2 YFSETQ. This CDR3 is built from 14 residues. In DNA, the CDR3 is TGCGCCAGCAGCGCATGGTTGGGCAATGAAAAACTGTTTTTT. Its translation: CASSAWLGNEKLFF.

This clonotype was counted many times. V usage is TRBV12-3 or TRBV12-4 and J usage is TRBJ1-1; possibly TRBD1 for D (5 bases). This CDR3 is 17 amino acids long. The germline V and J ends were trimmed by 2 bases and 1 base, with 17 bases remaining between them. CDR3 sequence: CASSLQVLVGTNTEAFF. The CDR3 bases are TGTGCCAGCAGTTTACAGGTTCTTGTAGGGACGAACACTGAAGCTTTCTTT.

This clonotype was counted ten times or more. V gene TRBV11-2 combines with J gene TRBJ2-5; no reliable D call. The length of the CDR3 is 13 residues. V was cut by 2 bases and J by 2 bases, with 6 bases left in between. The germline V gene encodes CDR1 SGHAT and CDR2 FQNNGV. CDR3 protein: CASSLSHQETQYF. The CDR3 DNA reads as TGTGCCAGCAGCTTATCTCATCAAGAGACCCAGTACTTC.

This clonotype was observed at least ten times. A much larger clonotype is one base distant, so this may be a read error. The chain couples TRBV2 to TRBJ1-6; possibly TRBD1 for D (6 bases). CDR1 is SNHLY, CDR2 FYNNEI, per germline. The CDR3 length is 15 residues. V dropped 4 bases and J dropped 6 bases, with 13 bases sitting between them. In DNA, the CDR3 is TGTGCCAGCAGTGTCGCAGGGGTAATTAATTCACCCCTCCACTTT. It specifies CASSVAGVINSPLHF.

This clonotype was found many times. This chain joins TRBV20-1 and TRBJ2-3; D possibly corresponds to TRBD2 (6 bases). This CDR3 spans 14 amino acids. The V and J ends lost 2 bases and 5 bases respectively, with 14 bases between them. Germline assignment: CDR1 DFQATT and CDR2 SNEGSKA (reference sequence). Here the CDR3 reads CSARPGLGGDTQYF. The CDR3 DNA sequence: TGCAGTGCTAGACCTGGACTGGGGGGAGATACGCAGTATTTT.

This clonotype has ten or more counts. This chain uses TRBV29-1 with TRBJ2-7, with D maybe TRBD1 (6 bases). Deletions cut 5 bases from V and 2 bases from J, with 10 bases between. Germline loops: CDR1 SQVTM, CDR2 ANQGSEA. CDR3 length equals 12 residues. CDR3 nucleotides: TGCAGCGTTTCTGGGGGCACCTACGAGCAGTACGTC. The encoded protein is CSVSGGTYEQYV.

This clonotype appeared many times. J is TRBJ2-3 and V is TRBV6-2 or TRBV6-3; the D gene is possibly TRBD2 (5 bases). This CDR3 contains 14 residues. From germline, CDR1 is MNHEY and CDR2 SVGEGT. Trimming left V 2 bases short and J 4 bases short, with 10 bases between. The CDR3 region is CASSYASPPDTQYF. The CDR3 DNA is TGTGCCAGCAGTTACGCTAGCCCCCCAGATACGCAGTATTTT.

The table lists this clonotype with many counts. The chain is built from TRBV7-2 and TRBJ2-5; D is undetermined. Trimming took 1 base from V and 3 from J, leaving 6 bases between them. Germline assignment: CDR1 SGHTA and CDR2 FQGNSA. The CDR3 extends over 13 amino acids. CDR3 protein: CASSLEPEETQYF. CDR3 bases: TGTGCCAGCAGCTTAGAACCCGAAGAGACCCAGTACTTC.

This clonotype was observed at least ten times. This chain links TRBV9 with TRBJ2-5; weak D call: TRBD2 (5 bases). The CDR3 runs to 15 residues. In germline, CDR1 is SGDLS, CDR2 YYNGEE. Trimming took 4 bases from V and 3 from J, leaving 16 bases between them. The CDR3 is CASSTDIDGEETQYF. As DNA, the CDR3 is TGTGCCAGCAGCACTGATATCGACGGGGAAGAGACCCAGTACTTC.

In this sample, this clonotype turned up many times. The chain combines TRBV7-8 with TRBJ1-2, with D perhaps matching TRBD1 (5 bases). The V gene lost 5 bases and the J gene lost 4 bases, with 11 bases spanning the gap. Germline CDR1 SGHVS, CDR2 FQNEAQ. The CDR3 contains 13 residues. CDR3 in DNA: TGTGCCAGCAGCCATGGGACGGGCTATGGCTACACCTTC. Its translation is CASSHGTGYGYTF.

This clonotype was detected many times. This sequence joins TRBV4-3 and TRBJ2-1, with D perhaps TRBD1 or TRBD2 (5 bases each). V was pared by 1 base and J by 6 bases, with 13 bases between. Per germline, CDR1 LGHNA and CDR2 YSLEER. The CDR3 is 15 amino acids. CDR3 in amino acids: CASSQGGAPGNEQFF. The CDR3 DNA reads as TGCGCCAGCAGCCAAGGAGGGGCTCCGGGCAATGAGCAGTTCTTC.

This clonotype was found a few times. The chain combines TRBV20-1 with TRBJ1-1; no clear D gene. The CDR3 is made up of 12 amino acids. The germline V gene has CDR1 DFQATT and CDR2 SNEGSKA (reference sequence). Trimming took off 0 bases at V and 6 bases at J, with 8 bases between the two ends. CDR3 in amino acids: CSAREVISEAFF. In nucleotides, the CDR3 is TGCAGTGCTAGAGAGGTGATCTCTGAAGCTTTCTTT.

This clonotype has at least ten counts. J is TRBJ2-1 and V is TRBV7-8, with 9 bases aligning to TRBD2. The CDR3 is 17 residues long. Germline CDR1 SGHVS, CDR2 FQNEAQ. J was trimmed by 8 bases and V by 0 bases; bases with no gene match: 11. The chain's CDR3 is CASSLALLLAGKDEQFF. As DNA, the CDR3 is TGTGCCAGCAGCTTAGCTCTCCTACTAGCGGGCAAGGATGAGCAGTTCTTC.

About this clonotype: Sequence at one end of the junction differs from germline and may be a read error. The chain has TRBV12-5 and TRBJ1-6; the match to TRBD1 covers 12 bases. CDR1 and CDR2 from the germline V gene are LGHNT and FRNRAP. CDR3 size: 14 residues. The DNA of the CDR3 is TGTGCTAGTGGTCCTGGGACAGGGGGCCCACCCCTCAACTTT. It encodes CASGPGTGGPPLNF.

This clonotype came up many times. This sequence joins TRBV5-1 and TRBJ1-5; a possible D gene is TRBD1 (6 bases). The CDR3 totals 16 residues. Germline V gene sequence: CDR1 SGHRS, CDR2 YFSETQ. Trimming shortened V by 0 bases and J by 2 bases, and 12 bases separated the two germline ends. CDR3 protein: CASSLEGGAGNQPQHF. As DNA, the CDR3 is TGCGCCAGCAGCTTGGAGGGGGGCGCGGGCAATCAGCCCCAGCATTTT.

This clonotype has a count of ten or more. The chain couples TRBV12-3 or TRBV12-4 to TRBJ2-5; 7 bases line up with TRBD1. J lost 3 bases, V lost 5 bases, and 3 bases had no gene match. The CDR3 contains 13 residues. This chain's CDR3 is CASSNRGKETQYF. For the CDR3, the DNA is TGTGCCAGCAGTAACAGGGGAAAAGAGACCCAGTACTTC.

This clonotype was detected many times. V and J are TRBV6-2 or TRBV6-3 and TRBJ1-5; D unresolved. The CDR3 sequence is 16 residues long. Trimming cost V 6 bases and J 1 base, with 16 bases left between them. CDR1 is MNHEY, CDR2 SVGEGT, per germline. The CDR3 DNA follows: TGTGCCAGCAGCCGAGCGCGTATTGGCAGCAATCAGCCCCAGCATTTT. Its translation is CASSRARIGSNQPQHF.

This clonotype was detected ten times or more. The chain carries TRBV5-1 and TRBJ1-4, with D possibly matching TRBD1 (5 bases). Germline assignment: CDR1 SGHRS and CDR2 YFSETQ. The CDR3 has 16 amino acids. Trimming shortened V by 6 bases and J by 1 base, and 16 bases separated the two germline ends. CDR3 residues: CASTPSGGGTNEKLFF. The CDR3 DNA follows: TGCGCCAGCACCCCGAGCGGGGGTGGAACTAATGAAAAACTGTTTTTT.

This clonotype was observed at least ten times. This chain's CDR3 is CASSLGGALVLTTEAFF. As DNA, the CDR3 is TGTGCCAGCAGCTTGGGTGGGGCTCTGGTCCTAACCACTGAAGCTTTCTTT. The rearrangement joins TRBV5-6 to TRBJ1-1; a possible D gene is TRBD1 (5 bases). This CDR3 contains 17 residues. V lost 0 bases and J 4 bases, leaving 19 bases between the germline ends. Germline CDR1 and CDR2: SGHDT and YYEEEE. Supplemented by reference TRBV5-6 and TRBJ1-1, the full variable domain reads DAGVTQSPTHLIKTRGQQVTLRCSPKSGHDTVSWYQQALGQGPQFIFQYYEEEERQRGNFPDRFSGHQFPNYSSELNVNALLLGDSALYLCASSLGGALVLTTEAFFGQGTRLTVV.

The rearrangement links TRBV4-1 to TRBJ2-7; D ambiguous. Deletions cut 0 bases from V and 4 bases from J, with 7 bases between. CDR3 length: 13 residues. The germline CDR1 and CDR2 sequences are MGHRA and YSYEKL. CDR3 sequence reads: CASSQDLGYEQYF. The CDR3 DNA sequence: TGCGCCAGCAGCCAAGATCTGGGGTACGAGCAGTACTTC.

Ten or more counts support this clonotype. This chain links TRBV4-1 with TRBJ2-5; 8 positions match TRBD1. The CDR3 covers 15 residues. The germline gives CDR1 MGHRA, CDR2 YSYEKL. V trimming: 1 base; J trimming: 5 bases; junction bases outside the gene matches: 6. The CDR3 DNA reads TGCGCCAGCAGCCAAGTCGCAGGGGGCGATGAGACCCAGTACTTC. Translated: CASSQVAGGDETQYF.

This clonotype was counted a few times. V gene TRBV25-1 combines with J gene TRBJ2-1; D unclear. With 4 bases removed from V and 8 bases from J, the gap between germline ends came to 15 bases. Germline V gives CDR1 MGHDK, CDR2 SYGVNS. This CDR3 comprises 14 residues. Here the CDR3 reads CASSASGARDEQFF. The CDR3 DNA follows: TGTGCCAGCAGTGCCTCCGGTGCCCGGGATGAGCAGTTCTTC.

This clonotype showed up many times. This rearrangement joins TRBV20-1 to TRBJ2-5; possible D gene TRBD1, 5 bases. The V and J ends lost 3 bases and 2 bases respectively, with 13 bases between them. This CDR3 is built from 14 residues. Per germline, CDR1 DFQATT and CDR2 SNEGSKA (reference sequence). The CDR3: CSARGFDRQETQYF. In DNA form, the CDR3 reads TGCAGTGCTAGGGGTTTTGACAGACAAGAGACCCAGTACTTC.

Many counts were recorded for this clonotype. DNA for the CDR3: TGTGCCACCAGTGAGCAGGGACTAGCGGGGGCCTTATCGCAGTATTTT. It is translated as CATSEQGLAGALSQYF. The V call is TRBV24-1, the J call TRBJ2-3; 14 nucleotides match TRBD2. After removal of 4 bases from V and 10 bases from J, the junction contained 9 bases not matched to a gene. Per the germline V gene, CDR1 is KGHDR and CDR2 is SFDVKD. The CDR3 has 16 amino acids.